A selection of T cell receptor beta chains follows, all from one sample in a study of shared clonotypes between healthy human individuals. Libraries were prepared by immunoSEQ multiplex PCR; TCRdb keeps only in-frame clonotypes and omits some of them. In the table there are hundreds of thousands of clones, roughly three quarters of which are singletons. The sequenced sample was PBMCs. All receptors come from a woman aged 40-49 years in good health. Some clones in this sample may be carry-over from other donors' samples. Both conserved end residues are part of each CDR3. A D gene is named only where the DNA matches it firmly. Clone size, where shown, is once, few, many, or a class for clones that have expanded.

clone_size d_call j_call v_call cdr3_nt cdr3_aa
NA NA TRBJ2-1 TRBV7-9 TGTGCCAGCAGCTTAAACAATGAGCAGTTCTTC CASSLNNEQFF
many NA TRBJ2-1 TRBV9 TGTGCCAGCAGCGTAGGACCCTACAATGAGCAGTTCTTC CASSVGPYNEQFF
NA NA TRBJ2-6 TRBV4-2 TGTGCCAGCAGCCAAGACCATCCCGGATCTGGGGCCAACGTCCTGACTTTC CASSQDHPGSGANVLTF
NA NA TRBJ2-5 TRBV30 TGTGCCTGGAGTGTAAAAGGGGGGATCGAGACCCAGTACTTC CAWSVKGGIETQYF
once TRBD2 TRBJ2-5 TRBV29-1 TGCAGCACCATACTAGCGGGAGTCCCAGAGACCCAGTACTTC CSTILAGVPETQYF
NA TRBD2 TRBJ2-1 TRBV5-1 TGCGCCAGCAGCCCCCTAGGGGCTAGCGGGGACAATGAGCAGTTCTTC CASSPLGASGDNEQFF
few NA TRBJ1-2 TRBV2 TGTGCCAGCAGTGAAGCCGCACCTGATGGCTACACCTTC CASSEAAPDGYTF
NA TRBD2 TRBJ2-2 TRBV18 TGTGCCAGCTCACTACTAGCGGGAGAACTGAACGGGGAGCTGTTTTTT CASSLLAGELNGELFF
once TRBD2 TRBJ2-5 TRBV6-1 TGTGCCAGCAGGGCCGGGACTAGCGAACAGACCCAGTACTTC CASRAGTSEQTQYF
NA NA TRBJ2-7 TRBV4-2 TGTGCCAGCAGCCAAGAATTGATGAGTGGGCAGGGAGTCCCCTACGAGCAGTACTTC CASSQELMSGQGVPYEQYF
NA TRBD2 TRBJ2-7 TRBV11-3 TGTGCCAGCAGCCCTGGGACTAGCGGTTACTACGAGCAGTACTTC CASSPGTSGYYEQYF
NA TRBD1 TRBJ2-3 TRBV5-4 TGTGCCAGCAGCCCCCTGGGGGGACAGGTTCCGGATACGCAGTATTTT CASSPLGGQVPDTQYF
NA NA TRBJ2-3 TRBV19 TGTGCCAGTAGCCCCTTTCTGACTAGCACAGATACGCAGTATTTT CASSPFLTSTDTQYF
NA TRBD2 TRBJ2-7 TRBV5-1 TGCGCCAGCAGCTTGGACGGGAGGGCCCGTGAGCAGTACTTC CASSLDGRAREQYF
NA TRBD2 TRBJ2-3 TRBV7-3 TGTGCCAGCAGCTTGCCCCTGGGGACTAGCGGGAGGAGCACAGATACGCAGTATTTT CASSLPLGTSGRSTDTQYF
NA TRBD1 TRBJ2-5 TRBV28 TGTGCCAGCAGTTTAGACAGGGGAGGCATCCAAGAGACCCAGTACTTC CASSLDRGGIQETQYF
once NA TRBJ1-4 TRBV2 TGTGCCAGCCGACGCCCTACCTATAATGAAAAACTGTTTTTT CASRRPTYNEKLFF
NA NA TRBJ1-1 TRBV7-9 TGTGCCAGCAGCTCAGATTGGGCAGGTCTGACTGAAGCTTTCTTT CASSSDWAGLTEAFF
few NA TRBJ1-2 TRBV11-2 TGTGCCAGCAGCTTAGTTCCAGGTTACTATGGCTACACCTTC CASSLVPGYYGYTF
NA NA TRBJ2-5 TRBV7-2 TGTGCCAGCAGCTTGGGGGTACAAGAGACCCAGTACTTC CASSLGVQETQYF
NA NA TRBJ2-7 TRBV5-1 TGCGCCAGCAGCTTGGTGGCTTACGAGCAGTACTTC CASSLVAYEQYF
NA TRBD1 TRBJ1-4 TRBV2 TGTGCCAGCAGTGACCCGGGACAGCCTAATGAAAAACTGTTTTTT CASSDPGQPNEKLFF
once NA TRBJ1-1 TRBV25-1 TGTGCCAGCAGTCCCGGGGAGGGTAATGAAGCTTTCTTT CASSPGEGNEAFF
NA NA TRBJ2-2 TRBV7-2 TGCGCCAGCAGCTTCAACAGGGGAGGCACCGGGGAGCCGTTTTTT CASSFNRGGTGEPFF
NA NA TRBJ2-7 TRBV5-1 TGCGCCAGCAGCTTGGACCCTTCTGGCGGGGACGAGCAGTACTTC CASSLDPSGGDEQYF
NA TRBD2 TRBJ2-3 TRBV18 TGTGCCAGCTCACCACCGGTAGCGGGGGCAGGAGATACGCAGTATTTT CASSPPVAGAGDTQYF
NA NA TRBJ2-2 TRBV5-4 TGTGCCAGCAGCATCCCCGCGGGGGCTGCGAACACCGGGGAGCTGTTTTTT CASSIPAGAANTGELFF
NA TRBD1 TRBJ2-3 TRBV7-3 TGTGCCAGCAGCTTCGGTAGGGGGCTCGCAGATACGCAGTATTTT CASSFGRGLADTQYF
NA NA TRBJ2-7 TRBV18 TGTGCCAGCTCACTCAAACAGGGACCACTCCCCGACTACGAGCAGTACTTC CASSLKQGPLPDYEQYF
NA TRBD2 TRBJ2-1 TRBV14 TGTGCCAGCAGCTCTAGCGGGAGCTTCTACAATGAGCAGTTCTTC CASSSSGSFYNEQFF
NA NA TRBJ2-7 TRBV9 TGTGCCAGCAGCGTAGAATCCGGAGCCACCTACGAGCAGTACTTC CASSVESGATYEQYF
few NA TRBJ2-7 TRBV30 TGTGCCTGGGCTGACAGCGCCCTGAAAAACGAGCAGTACTTC CAWADSALKNEQYF
NA NA TRBJ1-3 TRBV30 TGTGCCTGGAGTGCGGGTCTCTCGGGGGGAAACACCATATATTTT CAWSAGLSGGNTIYF
NA TRBD2 TRBJ2-7 TRBV9 TGTGCCAGCAGCGCTTCACGACTAGCGGAGACCTACGAGCAGTACTTC CASSASRLAETYEQYF
NA TRBD2 TRBJ2-5 TRBV7-2 TGTGCCAGCAGCTGGGGGGCTAGCGGGAGCACAGAGACCCAGTACTTC CASSWGASGSTETQYF
NA NA TRBJ2-6 TRBV29-1 TGCAGCGTTGTAACTAGCGGGGCCAACGTCCTGACTTTC CSVVTSGANVLTF
NA NA TRBJ2-1 TRBV4-1 TGCGCCAGCAGCCAAGATGCAGGTACCTACAATGAGCAGTTCTTC CASSQDAGTYNEQFF
NA TRBD2 TRBJ2-7 TRBV29-1 TGCAGCGTTGAAGATGGGGGGGACGGGGTGGCCTACGAGCAGTACTTC CSVEDGGDGVAYEQYF